These 24 T cell receptor beta chains were all obtained from the same sample, sequenced in a study of blood T cells in healthy people across ages. A second PCR, run for roughly 7 to 12 cycles, used a sample-barcoded 5' primer plus a J-beta primer mix. TCRdb fed the 5' RACE reads into MiXCR, producing one record per CDR3 protein. The profile shows fewer than 750,000 distinct CDR3 sequences, around 52% of them singletons. Sequencing used blood. These receptors all come from a woman of 80 years or more in good health.

The gene calls are TRBV12-3 or TRBV12-4 and TRBJ2-3, with 9 bases lining up with TRBD2. With 6 bases clipped from V and 6 bases from J, the junction kept 16 bases outside the gene matches. The CDR3 covers 17 residues. This CDR3 reads CASSSSGMSGRLDTQYF. The CDR3 nucleotides are TGTGCCAGCAGCTCAAGCGGGATGAGCGGGAGGTTGGATACGCAGTATTTT.

The sample holds many counts of this clonotype. A clone one base away is much larger, so this may be a read error. The rearrangement uses TRBV6-5 and TRBJ2-1; D gene uncertain. The J call may be incorrect, as the DNA end agrees better with TRBJ2-7. In germline, CDR1 is MNHEY, CDR2 SVGAGI. CDR3 length equals 15 residues. The DNA of the CDR3 is TGTGCCAGCAGTTACTCTCCGAGTTCCTACAATGAGCAGTACTTC. As protein: CASSYSPSSYNEQYF.

The chain has TRBV30 and TRBJ2-3; D remains unclear. The length of the CDR3 is 15 residues. Germline loops: CDR1 GTSNPN, CDR2 SVGIG (reference sequence). V lost 0 bases, J lost 1 base, and 11 bases lay in between. Written as DNA, the CDR3 is TGTGCCTGGAGTGTAGGTGGGCTTCGCACAGATACGCAGTATTTT. Translating gives CAWSVGGLRTDTQYF.

This rearrangement joins TRBV6-5 to TRBJ2-1, with TRBD2 matching over 13 bases. V lost 5 bases to trimming and J lost 12 bases; unmatched junction nucleotides: 7. The germline gives CDR1 MNHEY, CDR2 SVGAGI. The CDR3 length is 14 residues. CDR3 sequence reads: CASSRTSGGLRQFF. CDR3 nucleotide sequence: TGTGCCAGCAGTCGGACTAGCGGGGGATTGAGGCAGTTCTTC.

A remark on this clonotype: A much larger clonotype is one base distant, so this may be a read error. The genes are TRBV7-9 and TRBJ2-1, with 9 bases matching TRBD2. The end of the DNA aligns better with TRBJ2-7, so the J call may be wrong. Looked up from germline, CDR1 is SEHNR and CDR2 is FQNEAQ (reference sequence). The CDR3 consists of 17 residues. For the CDR3, the DNA is TGTGCCAGCAGCTCTTTAGTAGCGGGAGAGAAAGGAAATGAGCAGTACTTC. This sequence encodes CASSSLVAGEKGNEQYF.

The chain carries TRBV7-2 and TRBJ2-5; D not resolved. The V and J ends lost 7 bases and 1 base respectively, with 13 bases between them. This CDR3 has 14 residues. Germline lookup yields CDR1 SGHTA and CDR2 FQGNSA. DNA of the CDR3: TGTGCCAGCATCGAACGGGCAGCCCAAGAGACCCAGTACTTC. Amino acids: CASIERAAQETQYF.

The V and J genes are TRBV5-1 and TRBJ1-1; the D gene is possibly TRBD1 (5 bases). The CDR3 loop spans 13 amino acids. CDR1 and CDR2 (germline): SGHRS, YFSETQ. Between the trimmed V and J ends, which lost 3 bases and 6 bases, there was a span of 12 bases. CDR3 sequence: CASSSRVGAEAFF. The CDR3 DNA reads TGCGCCAGCAGCTCCAGGGTAGGCGCTGAAGCTTTCTTT.

As for this clonotype: Just one base apart from a much larger clone, this may be a read error. The V and J genes are TRBV28 and TRBJ1-4; TRBD1 is a possible D gene (5 bases). V lost 5 bases, J lost 3 bases, and 13 bases lay in between. Germline CDR1 reads MDHEN; CDR2 reads SYDVKM. The length of the CDR3 is 15 residues. CDR3 bases: TGTGCCAGCAGTACCCAGACAGCGGCTAATGAAAAACTGTTTTTT. Translating it yields CASSTQTAANEKLFF.

The chain joins TRBV7-2 to TRBJ1-1, with D perhaps TRBD1 (6 bases). The CDR3 totals 16 residues. The germline gives CDR1 SGHTA, CDR2 FQGNSA. Trimming removed 2 bases from V and 1 base from J, with 14 bases in between. Written as DNA, the CDR3 is TGTGCCAGCAGCTTAATGAGGGGGAAAAGGAACACTGAAGCTTTCTTT. This sequence encodes CASSLMRGKRNTEAFF.

Written as DNA, the CDR3 is TGTGCCACCAGTGCGTCCAGGGCTGCCAAAAACATTCAGTACTTC. Protein: CATSASRAAKNIQYF. The chain recombines TRBV24-1 with TRBJ2-4; D possibly corresponds to TRBD1 (5 bases). The CDR3 extends over 15 amino acids. V shed 5 bases and J shed 1 base, with 11 bases lying between them. Germline V gene sequence: CDR1 KGHDR, CDR2 SFDVKD.

The table lists this clonotype with many counts. The V and J genes are TRBV12-3 or TRBV12-4 and TRBJ2-1; 9 bases are shared with TRBD2. The V gene end was trimmed by 2 bases and the J gene end by 7 bases; junction bases not matched to a gene: 3. This CDR3 comprises 14 residues. CDR3 sequence: CASSLLAGQNEQFF. In nucleotides, the CDR3 is TGTGCCAGCAGTTTACTAGCGGGACAGAATGAGCAGTTCTTC.

This clonotype was picked up one time. This could be a read error, since a much larger clone is one nucleotide away. The gene calls are TRBV20-1 and TRBJ2-1, with TRBD1 matching 7 bases. The CDR3 has 15 residues. CDR1 is DFQATT, CDR2 SNEGSKA, per germline (reference sequence). This CDR3 is CSARGQGVSCNEQFF. The CDR3, as DNA: TGCAGTGCTAGAGGTCAGGGGGTCTCCTGCAATGAGCAGTTCTTC.

The rearrangement links TRBV2 to TRBJ2-7; 8 bases are shared with TRBD1. This CDR3 has 12 amino acids. J lost 6 bases, V lost 7 bases, and 5 bases had no gene match. Per the germline V gene, CDR1 is SNHLY and CDR2 is FYNNEI. CDR3 in DNA: TGTGCCAGCAATACAGGGGGGTTCGAGCAGTACTTC. Translating gives CASNTGGFEQYF.

This sequence joins TRBV10-3 and TRBJ2-5, with 8 bases lining up with TRBD1. V gave up 4 bases and J gave up 5 bases; unmatched junction bases: 3. Germline assignment: CDR1 ENHRY and CDR2 SYGVKD. This CDR3 contains 13 residues. The CDR3 sequence: CAISVTGVETQYF. The CDR3 DNA reads TGTGCCATCAGTGTGACAGGGGTGGAGACCCAGTACTTC.

This clonotype was found a few times. A much larger clone lies a single base off, so this may be a read error. The rearrangement joins TRBV4-1 to TRBJ2-5; a possible D gene is TRBD1 (5 bases). The CDR3 totals 14 residues. Germline V gives CDR1 MGHRA, CDR2 YSYEKL. V was shortened by 4 bases and J by 7 bases, with 16 bases between the two germline ends. CDR3 in amino acids: CASSPQAGFGTQYF. CDR3 coding DNA: TGCGCCAGCAGCCCCCAGGCAGGGTTTGGGACCCAGTACTTC.

The chain uses TRBV7-9 and TRBJ2-1, with D unresolved. CDR3 length: 13 residues. Germline CDR1 reads SEHNR; CDR2 reads FQNEAQ (reference sequence). V lost 2 bases and J 7 bases, leaving 9 bases between the germline ends. The CDR3 DNA is TGTGCCAGCAGCTTATCGGCGAGAAATGAGCAGTTCTTC. This translates into CASSLSARNEQFF.

The rearrangement uses TRBV15 and TRBJ2-7, with D unclear. This CDR3 comprises 12 residues. V was clipped by 0 bases and J by 2 bases, with 2 bases between them. Looked up from germline, CDR1 is LNHNV and CDR2 is YYDKDF (reference sequence). The DNA for the CDR3 is TGTGCCACCAGCAGAGATGCCTACGAGCAGTACTTC. Its protein is CATSRDAYEQYF.

This clonotype appeared many times. The chain links TRBV9 to TRBJ2-3; 7 positions match TRBD2. With 0 bases clipped from V and 8 bases from J, the junction kept 18 bases outside the gene matches. Per the germline V gene, CDR1 is SGDLS and CDR2 is YYNGEE. The CDR3 is 18 residues long. The CDR3 nucleotides read TGTGCCAGCAGCGTAGAAGGTATAGGAGGGAGGGCCGCGGGTACGCAGTATTTT. Its protein is CASSVEGIGGRAAGTQYF.

Concerning this clonotype: This may be a read error, as it is one base from a much larger clone. This rearrangement joins TRBV28 to TRBJ2-5, with a possible D match to TRBD2 (6 bases). Trimming cost V 5 bases and J 11 bases, with 21 bases left between them. Germline V lookup: CDR1 MDHEN, CDR2 SYDVKM. The CDR3 sequence is 14 residues long. CDR3 DNA: TGTGCCAGCAGTAACCCCGGAGGGCCGTTTGGGCAGTACTTC. Amino acid sequence: CASSNPGGPFGQYF. The complete variable domain, with remaining parts taken from reference TRBV28 and TRBJ2-5, reads DVKVTQSSRYLVKRTGEKVFLECVQDMDHENMFWYRQDPGLGLRLIYFSYDVKMKEKGDIPEGYSVSREKKERFSLILESASTNQTSMYLCASSNPGGPFGQYFGPGTRLLVL.

This clonotype came up a few times. The chain combines TRBV7-2 with TRBJ2-7; D unclear. The CDR3 length is 11 residues. Trimming stripped 5 bases from V and 7 bases from J, with 9 bases between. Per the germline V gene, CDR1 is SGHTA and CDR2 is FQGNSA. CDR3 residues: CASSPHGEQYF. DNA for the CDR3: TGTGCCAGCAGCCCCCATGGTGAGCAGTACTTC.

The V call is TRBV13, the J call TRBJ2-7, with D perhaps matching TRBD1 (5 bases). Germline V gene data show CDR1 as PRHDT and CDR2 as FYEKMQ (reference sequence). The CDR3 has 14 residues. Trimming took 5 bases from V and 6 from J, leaving 17 bases between them. The CDR3, as DNA: TGTGCCAGCAGCGCCCCCCCCAGGGCGAGCGAGCAGTACTTC. Protein sequence: CASSAPPRASEQYF.

The chain employs TRBV15 and TRBJ2-6; D remains unclear. In germline, CDR1 is LNHNV, CDR2 YYDKDF (reference sequence). Deletions cut 6 bases from V and 4 bases from J, with 7 bases between. The CDR3 has 13 residues. The CDR3 region has the DNA TGTGCCACCAGGCCGAGCGGGGCCAACGTCCTGACTTTC. Amino acid sequence: CATRPSGANVLTF.

The chain joins TRBV18 to TRBJ1-5, with D tentatively TRBD1 (6 bases). The CDR3 length is 14 residues. The germline V gene encodes CDR1 KGHSH and CDR2 LQKENI. Trimming left V 8 bases short and J 5 bases short, with 16 bases between. In nucleotides, the CDR3 is TGTGCCAGCCCACTCTCCAACAGGGATCAGCCCCAGCATTTT. Translation: CASPLSNRDQPQHF.

The V call is TRBV13, the J call TRBJ1-4; possible D gene TRBD1, 6 bases. This CDR3 comprises 14 residues. Germline CDR1 and CDR2: PRHDT and FYEKMQ (reference sequence). V was trimmed by 5 bases and J by 3 bases, leaving 10 bases between them. CDR3 in DNA: TGTGCCAGCAGCCGGACAGAAGCTAATGAAAAACTGTTTTTT. It encodes CASSRTEANEKLFF.